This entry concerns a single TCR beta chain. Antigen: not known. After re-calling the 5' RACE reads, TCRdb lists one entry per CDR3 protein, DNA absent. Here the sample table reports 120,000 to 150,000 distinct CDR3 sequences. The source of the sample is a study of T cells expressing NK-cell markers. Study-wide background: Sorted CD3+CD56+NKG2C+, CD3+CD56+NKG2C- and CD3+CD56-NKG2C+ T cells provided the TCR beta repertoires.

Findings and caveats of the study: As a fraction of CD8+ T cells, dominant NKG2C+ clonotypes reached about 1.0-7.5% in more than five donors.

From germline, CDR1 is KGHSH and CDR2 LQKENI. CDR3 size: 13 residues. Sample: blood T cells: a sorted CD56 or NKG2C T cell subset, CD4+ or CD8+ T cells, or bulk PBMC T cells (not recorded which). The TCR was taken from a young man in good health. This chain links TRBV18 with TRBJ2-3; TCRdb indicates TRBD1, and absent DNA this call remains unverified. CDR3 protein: CASEGQGPDTQYF.